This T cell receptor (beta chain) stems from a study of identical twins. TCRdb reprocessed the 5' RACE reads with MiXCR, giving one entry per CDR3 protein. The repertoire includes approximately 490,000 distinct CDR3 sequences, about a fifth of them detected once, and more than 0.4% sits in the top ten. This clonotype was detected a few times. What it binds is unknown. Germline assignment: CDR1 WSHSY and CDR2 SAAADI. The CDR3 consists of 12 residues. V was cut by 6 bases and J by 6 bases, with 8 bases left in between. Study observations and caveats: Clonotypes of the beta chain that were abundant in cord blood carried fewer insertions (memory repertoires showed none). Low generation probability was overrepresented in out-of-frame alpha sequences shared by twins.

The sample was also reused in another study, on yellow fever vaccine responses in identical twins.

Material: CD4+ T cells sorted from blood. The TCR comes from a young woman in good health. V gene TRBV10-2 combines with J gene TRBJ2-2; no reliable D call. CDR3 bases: TGCGCCAGCAGAAGGGCAGCCGGGGAGCTGTTTTTT. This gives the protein CASRRAAGELFF.